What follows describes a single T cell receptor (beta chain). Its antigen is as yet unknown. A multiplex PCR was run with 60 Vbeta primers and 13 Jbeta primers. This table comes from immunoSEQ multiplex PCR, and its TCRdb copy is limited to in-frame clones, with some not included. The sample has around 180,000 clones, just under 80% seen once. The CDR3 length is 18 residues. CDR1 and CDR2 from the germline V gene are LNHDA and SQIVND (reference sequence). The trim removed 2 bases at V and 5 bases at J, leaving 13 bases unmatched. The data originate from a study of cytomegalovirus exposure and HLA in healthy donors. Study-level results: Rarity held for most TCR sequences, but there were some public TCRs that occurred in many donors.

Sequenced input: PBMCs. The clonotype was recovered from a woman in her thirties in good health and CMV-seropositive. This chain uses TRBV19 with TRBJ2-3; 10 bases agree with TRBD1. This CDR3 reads CASSIHRGDRGRVDTQYF. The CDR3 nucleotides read TGTGCCAGTAGTATACATCGAGGCGACAGGGGGCGAGTAGATACGCAGTATTTT. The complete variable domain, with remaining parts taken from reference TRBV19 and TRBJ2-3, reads DGGITQSPKYLFRKEGQNVTLSCEQNLNHDAMYWYRQDPGQGLRLIYYSQIVNDFQKGDIAEGYSVSREKKESFPLTVTSAQKNPTAFYLCASSIHRGDRGRVDTQYFGPGTRLTVL.